This section outlines one TCR beta chain sequence together with its context. The germline V gene encodes CDR1 SGHAT and CDR2 FQDESV (reference sequence). J gave up 2 bases and V 1 base, and 8 bases lay outside the gene matches. The CDR3 covers 16 residues. This sample is part of a study of shared clonotypes between healthy human individuals. Clones were read by immunoSEQ multiplex PCR, and TCRdb kept only the in-frame ones, dropping some. The profile shows hundreds of thousands of clones, 60% to 75% of them singletons. This TCR came from a woman in her 30s in good health. Sequenced material: memory CD4+ T cells sorted from blood. Subset: CD45RA-negative fraction. The chain couples TRBV11-1 to TRBJ2-7; 7 bases match TRBD1. CDR3 in DNA: TGTGCCAGCAGCTTAGTTGTTTGGGACAGCACCTACGAGCAGTACTTC. The encoded protein is CASSLVVWDSTYEQYF.